The T cell receptor beta chain described here comes from a study of beta chain features in type 1 diabetes. Across the study: Cell yields, gender and age were comparable in patients and healthy donors.

Sequencing targeted expressed TCRB transcripts, as all isolated RNA had been reverse transcribed. Method: immunoSEQ multiplex PCR; TCRdb's copy keeps in-frame clones and lacks some. The sample lists about 290,000 clones; 8% were seen once. Germline CDR1 is SGDLS and CDR2 is YYNGEE. Trimming at V came to 3 bases and at J to 2 bases, leaving 10 bases not matched to a gene. The CDR3 contains 18 residues. This clone was found a few times. V usage is TRBV9 and J usage is TRBJ2-6; 8 bases are shared with TRBD1. The material sequenced was central memory CD4+ T cells from blood. The receptor's source is a woman aged 18-35 years in good health. The CDR3 DNA is TGTGCCAGCAGCGCGCGTGGACAGGGACCAACTGGGGCCAACGTCCTGACTTTC. Its translation is CASSARGQGPTGANVLTF.